This T cell receptor beta chain was observed in a study of blood T cell repertoires in COVID-19. Profiling relied on immunoSEQ multiplex PCR, and the TCRdb table lists in-frame clones only, not all of them. The top ten clones hold 2% to 2.5% of a sample with roughly 200,000 clones, 89% of them seen once. The CDR3 is made up of 16 amino acids. V gave up 6 bases and J gave up 0 bases; unmatched junction bases: 7. CDR1 SGHRS and CDR2 YFSETQ come from the germline V gene. Cohort allocation depended upon clinical history that participants reported. The chain couples TRBV5-1 to TRBJ2-7; 12 nucleotides line up with TRBD2. The clonotype originates from a woman aged 40 to 49 with acute COVID-19. Specimen: PBMCs or T cells enriched from blood (not recorded which). CDR3 sequence reads: CASTLTSGGPSYEQYF. The CDR3 coding sequence is TGCGCCAGCACACTAACTAGCGGGGGGCCCTCCTACGAGCAGTACTTC.